A single sample is the source of the 3 T cell receptor beta chains below, sequenced in a study of blood T cell repertoires in COVID-19. Clones were read by immunoSEQ multiplex PCR, and TCRdb kept only the in-frame ones, dropping some. The sample records over 200,000 clones, about nine tenths being singletons. The sequencing input was peripheral blood. The receptors originated from a man aged 55 to 69 who had recovered from COVID-19.

This chain links TRBV7-2 with TRBJ1-5; D uncertain. CDR1 is SGHTA, CDR2 FQGNSA, per germline. The V and J ends lost 1 base and 6 bases respectively, with 10 bases between them. The CDR3 is made up of 14 amino acids. The CDR3 region is CASSLETSGQPQHF. In DNA, the CDR3 is TGTGCCAGCAGCTTAGAGACGTCAGGTCAGCCCCAGCATTTT.

In regard to this clone: Other DNA sequences in the sample encode the same CDR3. The genes are TRBV19 and TRBJ2-7, with 8 nucleotides matching TRBD1. With 1 base clipped from V and 4 bases from J, the junction kept 3 bases outside the gene matches. This CDR3 is 14 amino acids long. From germline, CDR1 is LNHDA and CDR2 SQIVND (reference sequence). The CDR3 spells CASSIAQGAYEQYF. CDR3 bases: TGTGCCAGTAGTATAGCCCAGGGGGCTTACGAGCAGTACTTC.

The V and J genes are TRBV9 and TRBJ2-3, with unresolved D. The germline V and J ends were trimmed by 4 bases and 2 bases, with 11 bases remaining between them. There are 14 residues in the CDR3. CDR1 is SGDLS and CDR2 is YYNGEE in the germline V gene. DNA of the CDR3: TGTGCCAGCAGCCCCCGAGTCGTCACAGATACGCAGTATTTT. This codes for CASSPRVVTDTQYF. Full variable domain (missing parts from reference TRBV9 and TRBJ2-3): DSGVTQTPKHLITATGQRVTLRCSPRSGDLSVYWYQQSLDQGLQFLIQYYNGEERAKGNILERFSAQQFPDLHSELNLSSLELGDSALYFCASSPRVVTDTQYFGPGTRLTVL.